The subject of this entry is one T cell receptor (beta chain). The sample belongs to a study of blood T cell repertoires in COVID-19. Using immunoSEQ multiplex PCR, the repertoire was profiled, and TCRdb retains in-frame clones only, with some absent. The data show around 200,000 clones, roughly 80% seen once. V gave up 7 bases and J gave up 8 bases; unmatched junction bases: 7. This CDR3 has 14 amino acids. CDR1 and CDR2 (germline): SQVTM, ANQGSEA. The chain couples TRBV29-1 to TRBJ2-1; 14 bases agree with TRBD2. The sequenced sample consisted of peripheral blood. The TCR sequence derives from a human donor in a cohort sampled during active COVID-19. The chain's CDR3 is CSGFGTSGSDEQFF. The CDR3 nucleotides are TGCAGCGGGTTCGGGACTAGCGGGAGCGATGAGCAGTTCTTC.